This T cell receptor beta chain was sequenced for a study of T cell changes during pregnancy in multiple sclerosis (dated by TCRdb to the late 2010s). For context, the study as a whole: The study looked at changes in the T cell repertoire across pregnancy in women with multiple sclerosis.

Library construction relied on the immunoSEQ multiplex PCR assay. Drawn from immuneACCESS, this table holds only the in-frame rearrangements with V and J called that TCRdb kept. Clones are partly lost; checked studies trace under half to an unresolved V gene and leave the rest unexplained. This sample gives 57,000 or so clones in total; about 92% of them show up just once. The ten largest clones represent approximately 6.6% of the sample. In regard to this clone: This clone's antigen is unknown. Base qualities are missing; no much larger clone stands one base away.

From cysteine to phenylalanine, the CDR3 is 14 amino acids long. The DNA shown is the 42-base CDR3, in frame from base 1. The CDR1 and CDR2 encoded by the germline V gene (reference sequence) are MNHNY and SVGAGI. The germline V and J ends show losses of 11 bases and 1 base respectively, and no gene match explains 9 bases of the junction. The sequenced sample was peripheral blood, obtained in the third trimester of pregnancy. The chain links TRBV6-6 with TRBJ2-5; the junction holds 8 bases that match TRBD1. This clonotype was obtained from a female donor in good health, enrolled as a control in a pregnancy study. The nucleotides read TGTGCCGGGGCCGGGACAGGCTCCCAAGAGACCCAGTACTTC. Translation gives CAGAGTGSQETQYF.